These 8 T cell receptor beta chains were sequenced from one sample in a study of T cell responses to AZD1222 COVID-19 vaccine. Sequenced by immunoSEQ multiplex PCR; TCRdb stores in-frame clones only, minus some. The table lists about 85,000 clones, roughly nine tenths of them singletons. The sequencing here drew on peripheral blood, taken on day 0 of AZD1222 vaccination. The receptors stem from an adult in good health.

This clone came up once. The chain employs TRBV6-6 and TRBJ2-7; D call uncertain. This CDR3 has 13 amino acids. From germline, CDR1 is MNHNY and CDR2 SVGAGI (reference sequence). The germline V and J ends were trimmed by 2 bases and 4 bases, with 9 bases remaining between them. Here the CDR3 reads CASSYGQEYEQYF. CDR3 nucleotide sequence: TGTGCCAGCAGTTACGGGCAAGAATACGAGCAGTACTTC.

The chain links TRBV5-1 to TRBJ2-1; a possible D gene is TRBD1 (6 bases). The CDR3 consists of 15 residues. V gave up 5 bases and J gave up 9 bases, with 21 bases separating them. Germline CDR1 SGHRS, CDR2 YFSETQ. CDR3 residues: CASRPRTDNSGEQFF. The CDR3 bases are TGCGCCAGCAGACCGAGGACAGACAATAGTGGTGAGCAGTTCTTC.

The rearrangement joins TRBV25-1 to TRBJ1-6; D not resolved. This CDR3 is built from 13 residues. Trimming left V 7 bases short and J 9 bases short, with 13 bases between. Per germline, CDR1 MGHDK and CDR2 SYGVNS. The CDR3 nucleotides read TGTGCCAGCAATCGAGGAAGTGGTTCACCCCTCCACTTT. This encodes CASNRGSGSPLHF.

The genes are TRBV29-1 and TRBJ2-5; tentatively, D is TRBD2 (6 bases). Germline lookup yields CDR1 SQVTM and CDR2 ANQGSEA. The CDR3 is 13 residues long. V lost 3 bases and J 2 bases, leaving 10 bases between the germline ends. In DNA form, the CDR3 reads TGCAGCGTTGACGGACTATCACAAGAGACCCAGTACTTC. Translated, it gives CSVDGLSQETQYF.

This clone was detected only a few times. The chain carries TRBV14 and TRBJ1-5, with D tentatively TRBD1 (6 bases). Germline assignment: CDR1 SGHDN and CDR2 FVKESK. Trimming left V 1 base short and J 6 bases short, with 10 bases between. The CDR3 covers 14 residues. The CDR3 DNA sequence: TGTGCCAGCAGCCAAGGCACAGGGAGTCAGCCCCAGCATTTT. Translating gives CASSQGTGSQPQHF.

The chain is built from TRBV4-1 and TRBJ1-1; TRBD1 is a possible D gene (6 bases). The V gene lost 0 bases and the J gene lost 4 bases, with 15 bases spanning the gap. The CDR3 contains 16 residues. Germline values: CDR1 MGHRA, CDR2 YSYEKL. CDR3 sequence (DNA): TGCGCCAGCAGCCAAGATAGGCCGACGACAGGCACTGAAGCTTTCTTT. Encoded protein: CASSQDRPTTGTEAFF.

This chain connects TRBV6-5 to TRBJ1-1; the match to TRBD1 covers 8 bases. This CDR3 has 15 amino acids. Germline V gives CDR1 MNHEY, CDR2 SVGAGI. The trim removed 4 bases at V and 1 base at J, leaving 5 bases unmatched. The CDR3 protein is CASSLGDRRNTEAFF. The CDR3 coding sequence is TGTGCCAGCAGTTTGGGGGACAGGAGGAACACTGAAGCTTTCTTT.

V and J are TRBV4-1 and TRBJ2-3; 9 bases match TRBD2. This CDR3 region has 15 residues. V lost 5 bases to trimming and J lost 2 bases; unmatched junction nucleotides: 5. The germline V gene encodes CDR1 MGHRA and CDR2 YSYEKL. The CDR3 bases are TGCGCCAGCAGCTTTAGCGGGGGCCTCACAGATACGCAGTATTTT. Its translation is CASSFSGGLTDTQYF.